The T cell receptor beta chain described here comes from a study of cytomegalovirus exposure and HLA in healthy donors. The V gene end was trimmed by 4 bases and the J gene end by 5 bases; junction bases not matched to a gene: 5. There are 14 residues in the CDR3. Looked up from germline, CDR1 is SGHDN and CDR2 is FVKESK. This PCR relied on a set of 60 Vbeta primers and 13 Jbeta primers. Produced via immunoSEQ multiplex PCR; TCRdb's table is partial and in-frame only. The data show 150,000 to 200,000 clones, roughly four fifths seen once. This clone was found many times. This sequence joins TRBV14 and TRBJ1-2; 9 bases are shared with TRBD1. Sequencing used PBMCs. This TCR was sampled from a girl aged 10 to 17 in good health and CMV-seropositive. The DNA of the CDR3 is TGTGCCAGCAGCCCTCATGGACAGGGGTATGGCTACACCTTC. The encoded protein is CASSPHGQGYGYTF. Full variable domain (remainder filled in from reference TRBV14 and TRBJ1-2): EAGVTQFPSHSVIEKGQTVTLRCDPISGHDNLYWYRRVMGKEIKFLLHFVKESKQDESGMPNNRFLAERTGGTYSTLKVQPAELEDSGVYFCASSPHGQGYGYTFGSGTRLTVV.